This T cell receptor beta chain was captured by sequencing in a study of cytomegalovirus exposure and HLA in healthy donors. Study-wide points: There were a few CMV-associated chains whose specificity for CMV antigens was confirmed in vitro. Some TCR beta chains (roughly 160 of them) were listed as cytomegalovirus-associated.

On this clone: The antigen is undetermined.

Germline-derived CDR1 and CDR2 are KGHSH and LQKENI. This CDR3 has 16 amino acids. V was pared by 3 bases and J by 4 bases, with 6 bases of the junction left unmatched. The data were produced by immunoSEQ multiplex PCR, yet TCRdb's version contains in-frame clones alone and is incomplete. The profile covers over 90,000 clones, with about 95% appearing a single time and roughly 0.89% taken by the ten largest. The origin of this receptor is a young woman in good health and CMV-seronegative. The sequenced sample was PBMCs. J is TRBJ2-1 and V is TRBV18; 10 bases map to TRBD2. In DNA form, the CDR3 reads TGTGCCAGCTCACCTCCCGGACTAGCGGTTTACAATGAGCAGTTCTTC. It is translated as CASSPPGLAVYNEQFF.